This record concerns one TCR beta chain sequence. The sample comes from a study of shared T cell receptors in the human thymus. Germline CDR1 and CDR2: SNHLY and FYNNEI. The CDR3 runs to 13 residues. Between the trimmed V and J ends, which lost 8 bases and 0 bases, there was a span of 8 bases. Method: immunoSEQ multiplex PCR; TCRdb's copy keeps in-frame clones and lacks some. The sample records approximately 490,000 clones, 78% being singletons. These sequences were also reported in another study, on human thymus T cells. That study adds: Thymus tissue was removed during corrective cardiac surgery. It looked as if thymic and blood repertoires used V and J genes in a biased way. In unrelated individuals, thymic repertoires overlapped highly, according to related research.

The clonotype originates from a boy younger than two with a congenital heart defect. The sequencing input was thymocytes. This chain joins TRBV2 and TRBJ2-1; D uncertain. CDR3 protein: CASVPSSYNEQFF. The CDR3 region has the DNA TGTGCCAGCGTACCGAGCTCCTACAATGAGCAGTTCTTC.